These 5 T cell receptor beta chains originate from one sample sequenced in a study of cytomegalovirus exposure and HLA in healthy donors. The PCR contained 60 Vbeta and 13 Jbeta primers. Using immunoSEQ multiplex PCR, the repertoire was profiled, and TCRdb retains in-frame clones only, with some absent. Of some 130,000 clones in the sample, 65% to 85% were seen once. Material: PBMCs. These receptors originate from a boy younger than 18 in good health and CMV-seronegative.

The gene calls are TRBV9 and TRBJ1-4; 9 bases are shared with TRBD1. CDR1 and CDR2 from the germline V gene are SGDLS and YYNGEE. CDR3 length equals 14 residues. V shed 3 bases and J 5 bases; nucleotides not matched to a gene: 2. The CDR3 coding sequence is TGTGCCAGCAGCGCGACAGGGGGAAATGAAAAACTGTTTTTT. Its translation is CASSATGGNEKLFF.

The chain joins TRBV5-1 to TRBJ1-1; D not resolved. Germline V gene sequence: CDR1 SGHRS, CDR2 YFSETQ. The CDR3 sequence is 15 residues long. Trimming removed 1 base from V and 0 bases from J, with 10 bases in between. CDR3 amino acids: CASSLYAELNTEAFF. In DNA, the CDR3 is TGCGCCAGCAGCTTGTATGCGGAGTTGAACACTGAAGCTTTCTTT.

This chain links TRBV19 with TRBJ2-1, with D perhaps TRBD1 (5 bases). V dropped 3 bases and J dropped 4 bases, with 13 bases sitting between them. Germline lookup yields CDR1 LNHDA and CDR2 SQIVND (reference sequence). The CDR3 has 15 amino acids. This CDR3 is CASSMRRGGYNEQFF. The CDR3 DNA sequence: TGTGCCAGTAGTATGCGAAGGGGTGGGTACAATGAGCAGTTCTTC.

This clone was detected only once. The CDR3 region is CASSQDLGGWDTEAFF. The CDR3 bases are TGTGCCAGCAGCCAAGATCTCGGGGGGTGGGACACTGAAGCTTTCTTT. The chain carries TRBV14 and TRBJ1-1, with a possible D match to TRBD1 (5 bases). The CDR3 extends over 16 amino acids. The germline V gene has CDR1 SGHDN and CDR2 FVKESK. Trimming removed 0 bases from V and 3 bases from J, with 14 bases in between. The full variable domain, rest sourced from reference TRBV14 and TRBJ1-1, is EAGVTQFPSHSVIEKGQTVTLRCDPISGHDNLYWYRRVMGKEIKFLLHFVKESKQDESGMPNNRFLAERTGGTYSTLKVQPAELEDSGVYFCASSQDLGGWDTEAFFGQGTRLTVV.

This sequence joins TRBV11-3 and TRBJ2-1; D is perhaps TRBD1 (6 bases). This CDR3 comprises 15 residues. V lost 7 bases to trimming and J lost 0 bases, with 13 bases between them. Per germline, CDR1 SGHNT and CDR2 YENEEA. CDR3 DNA sequence: TGTGCCAGCACCGGGACAACGAGCTCCTACAATGAGCAGTTCTTC. It encodes CASTGTTSSYNEQFF.